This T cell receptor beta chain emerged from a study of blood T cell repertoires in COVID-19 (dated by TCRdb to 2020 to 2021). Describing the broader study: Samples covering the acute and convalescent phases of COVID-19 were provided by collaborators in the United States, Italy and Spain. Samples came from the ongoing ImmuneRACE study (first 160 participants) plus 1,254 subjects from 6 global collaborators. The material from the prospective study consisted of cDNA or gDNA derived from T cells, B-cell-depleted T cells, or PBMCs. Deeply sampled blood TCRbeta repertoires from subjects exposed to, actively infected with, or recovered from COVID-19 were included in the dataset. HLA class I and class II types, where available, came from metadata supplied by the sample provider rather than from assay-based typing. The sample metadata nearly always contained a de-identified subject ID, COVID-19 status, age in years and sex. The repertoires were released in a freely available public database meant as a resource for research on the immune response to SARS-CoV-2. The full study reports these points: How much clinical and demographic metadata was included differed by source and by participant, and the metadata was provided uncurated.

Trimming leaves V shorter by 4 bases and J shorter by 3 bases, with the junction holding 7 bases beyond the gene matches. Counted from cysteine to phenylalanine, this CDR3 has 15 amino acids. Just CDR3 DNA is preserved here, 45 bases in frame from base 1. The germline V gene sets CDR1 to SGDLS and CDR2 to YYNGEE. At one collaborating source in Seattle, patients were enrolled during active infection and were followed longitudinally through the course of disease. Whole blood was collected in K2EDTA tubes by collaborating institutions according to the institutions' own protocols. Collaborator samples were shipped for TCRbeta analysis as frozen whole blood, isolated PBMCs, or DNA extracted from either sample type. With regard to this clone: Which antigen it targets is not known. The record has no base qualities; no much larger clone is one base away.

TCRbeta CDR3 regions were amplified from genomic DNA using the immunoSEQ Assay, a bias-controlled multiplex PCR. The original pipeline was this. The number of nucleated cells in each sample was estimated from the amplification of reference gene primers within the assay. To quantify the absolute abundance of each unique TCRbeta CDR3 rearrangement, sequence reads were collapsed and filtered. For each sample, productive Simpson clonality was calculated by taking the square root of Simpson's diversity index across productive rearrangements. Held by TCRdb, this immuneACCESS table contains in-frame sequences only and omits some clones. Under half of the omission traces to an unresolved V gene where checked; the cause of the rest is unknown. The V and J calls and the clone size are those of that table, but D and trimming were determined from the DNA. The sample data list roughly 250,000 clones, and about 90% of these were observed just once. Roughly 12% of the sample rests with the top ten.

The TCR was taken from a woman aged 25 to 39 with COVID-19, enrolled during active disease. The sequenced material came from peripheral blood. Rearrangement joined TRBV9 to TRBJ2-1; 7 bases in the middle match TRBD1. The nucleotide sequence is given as TGTGCCAGCAGCCCCCGGGACAGAAGCTACAATGAGCAGTTCTTC. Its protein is CASSPRDRSYNEQFF.